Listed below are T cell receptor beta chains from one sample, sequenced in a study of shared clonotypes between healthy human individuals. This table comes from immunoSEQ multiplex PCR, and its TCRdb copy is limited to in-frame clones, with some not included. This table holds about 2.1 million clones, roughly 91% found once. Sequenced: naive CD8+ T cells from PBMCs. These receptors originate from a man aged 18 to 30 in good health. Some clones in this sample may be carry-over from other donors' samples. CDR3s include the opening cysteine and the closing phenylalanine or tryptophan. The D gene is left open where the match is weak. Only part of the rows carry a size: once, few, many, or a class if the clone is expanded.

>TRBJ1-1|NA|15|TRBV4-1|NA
TGCGCCAGCAGCCAGGGCCGTTTGGGGAACACTGAAGCTTTCTTT
CASSQGRLGNTEAFF
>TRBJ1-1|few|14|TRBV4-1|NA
TGCGCCAGCAGCCAAGAAGGGTGGCGCACTGAAGCTTTCTTT
CASSQEGWRTEAFF
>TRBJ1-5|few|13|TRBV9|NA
TGTGCCAGCAGCGCCGGAAATCATCAGCCCCAGCATTTT
CASSAGNHQPQHF
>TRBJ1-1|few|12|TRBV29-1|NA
TGCAGCGTGGTCCCCCCGAACACTGAAGCTTTCTTT
CSVVPPNTEAFF
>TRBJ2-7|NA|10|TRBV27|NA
TGTGCCAGCGGGGACTACGAGCAGTACTTC
CASGDYEQYF
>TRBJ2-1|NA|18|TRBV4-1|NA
TGCGCCAGCAGCCAAGATAAGTTGCTTGGGTTGGACTACAATGAGCAGTTCTTC
CASSQDKLLGLDYNEQFF
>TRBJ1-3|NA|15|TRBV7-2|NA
TGTGCCAGCAGCTTAACGGACACCTCTGGAAACACCATATATTTT
CASSLTDTSGNTIYF
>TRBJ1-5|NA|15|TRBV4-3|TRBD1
TGCGCCAGCAGGCCGTTCCGGGACAGTTATCAGCCCCAGCATTTT
CASRPFRDSYQPQHF
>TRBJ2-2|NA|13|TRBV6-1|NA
TGTGCCAGCAGGGGTTCGGGGACCGGGGAGCTGTTTTTT
CASRGSGTGELFF
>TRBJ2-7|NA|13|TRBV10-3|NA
TGTGCCATCAGGGGGACAAGCTCCTACGAGCAGTACTTC
CAIRGTSSYEQYF